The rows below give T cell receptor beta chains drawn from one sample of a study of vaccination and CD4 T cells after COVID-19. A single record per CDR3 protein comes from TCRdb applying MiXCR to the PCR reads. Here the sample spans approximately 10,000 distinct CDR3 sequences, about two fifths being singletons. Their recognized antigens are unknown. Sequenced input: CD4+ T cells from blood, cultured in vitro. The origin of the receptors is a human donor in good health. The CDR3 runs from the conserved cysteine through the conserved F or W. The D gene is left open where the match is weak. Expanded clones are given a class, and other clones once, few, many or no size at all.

CDR3aa: CASSAPGQGAREQYF
CDR3nt: TGTGCCAGCAGTGCTCCGGGACAGGGGGCGAGGGAGCAGTACTTC
j_gene: TRBJ2-7
d_gene: TRBD1
abundance: -
v_gene: TRBV2

CDR3aa: CASSLAIPSNGYTF
CDR3nt: TGTGCCAGCAGTTTGGCCATCCCCTCCAATGGCTACACCTTC
j_gene: TRBJ1-2
d_gene: -
abundance: -
v_gene: TRBV12-3/TRBV12-4

CDR3aa: CASSQDEDTIHIYGYTF
CDR3nt: TGCGCCAGCAGCCAAGATGAGGACACTATCCACATCTATGGCTACACCTTC
j_gene: TRBJ1-2
d_gene: -
abundance: -
v_gene: TRBV4-1

CDR3aa: CSARGGTGGTFYGYTF
CDR3nt: TGCAGTGCAAGGGGCGGGACAGGGGGCACTTTCTATGGCTACACCTTC
j_gene: TRBJ1-2
d_gene: TRBD1
abundance: -
v_gene: TRBV20-1

CDR3aa: CSASLAGSSYNEQFF
CDR3nt: TGCAGTGCTAGTTTAGCGGGAAGCTCCTACAATGAGCAGTTCTTC
j_gene: TRBJ2-1
d_gene: TRBD2
abundance: -
v_gene: TRBV20-1

CDR3aa: CASRGFGQPQHF
CDR3nt: TGTGCCAGCCGAGGGTTTGGTCAGCCCCAGCATTTT
j_gene: TRBJ1-5
d_gene: -
abundance: -
v_gene: TRBV2

CDR3aa: CASSSLTVSYGYTF
CDR3nt: TGTGCCAGCAGCTCGCTGACAGTCTCCTATGGCTACACCTTC
j_gene: TRBJ1-2
d_gene: -
abundance: -
v_gene: TRBV7-2

CDR3aa: CASSLDRLMNTEAFF
CDR3nt: TGTGCCAGCAGCTTAGACCGCTTAATGAACACTGAAGCTTTCTTT
j_gene: TRBJ1-1
d_gene: -
abundance: -
v_gene: TRBV7-2

CDR3aa: CSAYMNTEAFF
CDR3nt: TGCAGTGCTTACATGAACACTGAAGCTTTCTTT
j_gene: TRBJ1-1
d_gene: -
abundance: -
v_gene: TRBV20-1

CDR3aa: CSAPQLVGIQYF
CDR3nt: TGCAGTGCTCCGCAACTAGTAGGCATTCAGTACTTC
j_gene: TRBJ2-4
d_gene: -
abundance: few
v_gene: TRBV20-1

CDR3aa: CSVERPSYTF
CDR3nt: TGCAGCGTTGAAAGGCCCAGCTACACCTTC
j_gene: TRBJ1-2
d_gene: -
abundance: -
v_gene: TRBV29-1

CDR3aa: CSARDLGRGTEAFF
CDR3nt: TGCAGTGCTAGAGATTTGGGGAGGGGCACTGAAGCTTTCTTT
j_gene: TRBJ1-1
d_gene: -
abundance: few
v_gene: TRBV20-1

CDR3aa: CSARGAFLNTGYTF
CDR3nt: TGCAGTGCCAGGGGGGCCTTTCTTAATACTGGCTACACCTTC
j_gene: TRBJ1-2
d_gene: TRBD1
abundance: -
v_gene: TRBV20-1

CDR3aa: CATSDSSAQTDNNEQFF
CDR3nt: TGTGCCACCAGTGACTCTAGCGCCCAGACGGACAACAATGAGCAGTTCTTC
j_gene: TRBJ2-1
d_gene: -
abundance: -
v_gene: TRBV24-1

CDR3aa: CASSLAGTGRGYTF
CDR3nt: TGTGCCAGCAGCTTGGCCGGGACAGGGCGAGGCTACACCTTC
j_gene: TRBJ1-2
d_gene: TRBD1
abundance: few
v_gene: TRBV5-6

CDR3aa: CASTWAPGDQPQHF
CDR3nt: TGTGCCAGCACCTGGGCTCCGGGTGATCAGCCCCAGCATTTT
j_gene: TRBJ1-5
d_gene: -
abundance: -
v_gene: TRBV6-2/TRBV6-3

CDR3aa: CAWSVRGPDTQYF
CDR3nt: TGTGCCTGGAGTGTCAGGGGTCCAGATACGCAGTATTTT
j_gene: TRBJ2-3
d_gene: -
abundance: few
v_gene: TRBV30

CDR3aa: CASSPGAGTEAFF
CDR3nt: TGTGCCAGCAGCCCCGGGGCCGGGACTGAAGCTTTCTTT
j_gene: TRBJ1-1
d_gene: -
abundance: few
v_gene: TRBV7-3

CDR3aa: CASSLSSGRFSYNEQFF
CDR3nt: TGCGCCAGCAGCCTATCTAGCGGGAGGTTCTCCTACAATGAGCAGTTCTTC
j_gene: TRBJ2-1
d_gene: TRBD2
abundance: -
v_gene: TRBV4-3

CDR3aa: CASSVDGNTEAFF
CDR3nt: TGTGCCAGCAGTGTTGACGGGAACACTGAAGCTTTCTTT
j_gene: TRBJ1-1
d_gene: -
abundance: few
v_gene: TRBV2

CDR3aa: CSVTQGASTEAFF
CDR3nt: TGCAGCGTCACACAGGGGGCGAGCACTGAAGCTTTCTTT
j_gene: TRBJ1-1
d_gene: TRBD1
abundance: few
v_gene: TRBV29-1

CDR3aa: CASSLRRGSNQPQHF
CDR3nt: TGTGCCAGCAGCTTGAGGCGGGGCAGCAATCAGCCCCAGCATTTT
j_gene: TRBJ1-5
d_gene: -
abundance: once
v_gene: TRBV5-6

CDR3aa: CSARSVAGSGPNEQFF
CDR3nt: TGCAGTGCTAGATCAGTAGCGGGATCAGGACCCAATGAGCAGTTCTTC
j_gene: TRBJ2-1
d_gene: TRBD2
abundance: few
v_gene: TRBV20-1

CDR3aa: CASSQVGASLPTDTQYF
CDR3nt: TGTGCCAGCAGCCAAGTAGGGGCTAGCCTACCCACAGATACGCAGTATTTT
j_gene: TRBJ2-3
d_gene: -
abundance: -
v_gene: TRBV4-2

CDR3aa: CSGTGGEKLFF
CDR3nt: TGTTCCGGGACAGGGGGTGAAAAACTGTTTTTT
j_gene: TRBJ1-4
d_gene: TRBD1
abundance: -
v_gene: TRBV20-1

CDR3aa: CSAASGSSGELFF
CDR3nt: TGCAGTGCTGCTAGCGGGAGTTCCGGGGAGCTGTTTTTT
j_gene: TRBJ2-2
d_gene: TRBD2
abundance: -
v_gene: TRBV20-1

CDR3aa: CSADPDTAYEQYF
CDR3nt: TGCAGTGCTGACCCGGACACAGCCTACGAGCAGTACTTC
j_gene: TRBJ2-7
d_gene: -
abundance: few
v_gene: TRBV20-1

CDR3aa: CASSPLGGQGGYEQYF
CDR3nt: TGTGCCAGCAGCCCATTAGGAGGGCAGGGAGGCTACGAGCAGTACTTC
j_gene: TRBJ2-7
d_gene: -
abundance: -
v_gene: TRBV7-9

CDR3aa: CSVPGLAGVEQYF
CDR3nt: TGCAGTGTCCCGGGACTAGCGGGAGTCGAGCAGTACTTC
j_gene: TRBJ2-7
d_gene: TRBD2
abundance: few
v_gene: TRBV20-1

CDR3aa: CASSIIATDTQYF
CDR3nt: TGTGCCAGTAGTATTATAGCGACAGATACGCAGTATTTT
j_gene: TRBJ2-3
d_gene: -
abundance: once
v_gene: TRBV19

CDR3aa: CASSLSSLSGELFF
CDR3nt: TGTGCCAGCAGCTTAAGTTCTCTGTCCGGGGAGCTGTTTTTT
j_gene: TRBJ2-2
d_gene: -
abundance: -
v_gene: TRBV7-3

CDR3aa: CASSLDVRSNYGYTF
CDR3nt: TGTGCCAGCAGTTTAGACGTCAGAAGTAACTATGGCTACACCTTC
j_gene: TRBJ1-2
d_gene: -
abundance: -
v_gene: TRBV12-3/TRBV12-4

CDR3aa: CASSSQGRGYTF
CDR3nt: TGTGCCAGCAGTTCTCAGGGGAGAGGCTACACCTTC
j_gene: TRBJ1-2
d_gene: -
abundance: -
v_gene: TRBV28

CDR3aa: CASSVNPNQPQHF
CDR3nt: TGTGCCAGCAGTGTCAACCCCAATCAGCCCCAGCATTTT
j_gene: TRBJ1-5
d_gene: -
abundance: few
v_gene: TRBV6-4

CDR3aa: CSVESGGTDTQYF
CDR3nt: TGCAGCGTTGAGTCGGGTGGCACAGATACGCAGTATTTT
j_gene: TRBJ2-3
d_gene: -
abundance: -
v_gene: TRBV29-1

CDR3aa: CSAPWDRAYGYTF
CDR3nt: TGCAGTGCACCGTGGGACAGAGCCTATGGCTACACCTTC
j_gene: TRBJ1-2
d_gene: TRBD1
abundance: few
v_gene: TRBV20-1

CDR3aa: CASSNDRGHQPQHF
CDR3nt: TGTGCCAGCAGCAACGACAGGGGCCATCAGCCCCAGCATTTT
j_gene: TRBJ1-5
d_gene: TRBD1
abundance: -
v_gene: TRBV12-3/TRBV12-4

CDR3aa: CASSPRSGTSGSETQYF
CDR3nt: TGTGCCAGCAGCCCCAGATCCGGGACTAGCGGCTCAGAGACCCAGTACTTC
j_gene: TRBJ2-5
d_gene: TRBD2
abundance: -
v_gene: TRBV11-3

CDR3aa: CASSQAGGPYEQYF
CDR3nt: TGTGCCAGCAGCCAGGCAGGGGGTCCCTACGAGCAGTACTTC
j_gene: TRBJ2-7
d_gene: TRBD1
abundance: few
v_gene: TRBV7-3

CDR3aa: CASSSGSQYGYTF
CDR3nt: TGTGCCAGCAGCTCCGGGTCCCAATATGGCTACACCTTC
j_gene: TRBJ1-2
d_gene: -
abundance: medium-sized
v_gene: TRBV5-4

CDR3aa: CSASRDIYEKLFF
CDR3nt: TGCAGTGCTAGCAGGGACATTTATGAAAAACTGTTTTTT
j_gene: TRBJ1-4
d_gene: -
abundance: once
v_gene: TRBV20-1

CDR3aa: CASSPLGGLDTQYF
CDR3nt: TGTGCCAGCAGCCCGCTTGGAGGTTTAGATACGCAGTATTTT
j_gene: TRBJ2-3
d_gene: -
abundance: -
v_gene: TRBV7-8

CDR3aa: CASGSGGFEQFF
CDR3nt: TGTGCCAGTGGCTCTGGGGGCTTTGAGCAGTTCTTC
j_gene: TRBJ2-1
d_gene: -
abundance: -
v_gene: TRBV19